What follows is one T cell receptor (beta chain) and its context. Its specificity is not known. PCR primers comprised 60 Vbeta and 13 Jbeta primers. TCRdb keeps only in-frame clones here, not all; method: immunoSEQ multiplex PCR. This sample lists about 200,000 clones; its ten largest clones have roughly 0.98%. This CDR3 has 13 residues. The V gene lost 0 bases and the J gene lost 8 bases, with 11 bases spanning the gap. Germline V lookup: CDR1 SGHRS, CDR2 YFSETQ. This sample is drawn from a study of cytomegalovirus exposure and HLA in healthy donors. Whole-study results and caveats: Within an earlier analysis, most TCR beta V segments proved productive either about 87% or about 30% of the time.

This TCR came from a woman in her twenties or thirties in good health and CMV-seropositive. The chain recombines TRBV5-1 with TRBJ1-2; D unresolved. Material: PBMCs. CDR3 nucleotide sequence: TGCGCCAGCAGCTTGGGAGGAGTAGAAGGCTACACCTTC. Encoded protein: CASSLGGVEGYTF.